These 15 T cell receptor beta chains were all obtained from the same sample, sequenced in a study of regulatory T cells in long-lasting Graves disease. Making the TCR library involved RNA that had been extracted from PBMCs. MiXCR was run by TCRdb on the reads, yielding one entry per CDR3 protein. The sample records 950 or so distinct CDR3 sequences, 89% being singletons. The input for sequencing was peripheral blood mononuclear cells (PBMCs), taken with antithyroid drug treatment, in newly diagnosed or persistent Graves disease (not recorded which). The receptors stem from a woman between 25 and 40 years old with Graves disease.

The chain has TRBV28 and TRBJ1-2, with 8 bases lining up with TRBD1. This CDR3 has 12 residues. Germline V gene data show CDR1 as MDHEN and CDR2 as SYDVKM. Trimming at V came to 6 bases and at J to 6 bases, leaving 3 bases not matched to a gene. The CDR3, as DNA: TGTGCCAGCAGCGACAGGGGCCATGGCTACACCTTC. Translated, it gives CASSDRGHGYTF.

This chain connects TRBV6-5 to TRBJ2-3, with 9 positions matching TRBD2. V trimming: 5 bases; J trimming: 0 bases; junction bases outside the gene matches: 6. Germline-derived CDR1 and CDR2 are MNHEY and SVGAGI. The CDR3 sequence is 16 residues long. As DNA, the CDR3 is TGTGCCAGCAGTCCCGGGACTAGCTTTAGCACAGATACGCAGTATTTT. The encoded protein is CASSPGTSFSTDTQYF.

This clonotype was observed a single time. The gene calls are TRBV24-1 and TRBJ2-2, with D possibly matching TRBD1 (6 bases). CDR1 and CDR2 (germline): KGHDR, SFDVKD. V lost 3 bases to trimming and J lost 1 base, with 8 bases between them. The CDR3 is 15 residues long. The CDR3 protein is CATSDVQGNTGELFF. The CDR3 DNA follows: TGTGCCACCAGTGATGTACAGGGGAACACCGGGGAGCTGTTTTTT.

The J gene is TRBJ2-1, the V gene TRBV18; the match to TRBD1 covers 12 bases. The V gene's germline CDR1 is KGHSH and CDR2 LQKENI. The ends lost 0 bases at V and 12 bases at J; junction bases unmatched: 9. The CDR3 consists of 16 residues. CDR3 residues: CASSPPGTGGARMQFF. CDR3 nucleotides: TGTGCCAGCTCACCACCTGGGACAGGGGGCGCTAGGATGCAGTTCTTC.

The chain links TRBV6-2 or TRBV6-3 to TRBJ1-4; perhaps TRBD1 as D (5 bases). Germline V gene lookup returns CDR1 MNHEY and CDR2 SVGEGT. The CDR3 covers 16 residues. Trimming cost V 3 bases and J 8 bases, with 19 bases left between them. This CDR3 is CASSYASTRGGEKLFF. The CDR3 DNA reads TGTGCCAGCAGTTATGCCTCGACTAGGGGCGGCGAAAAACTGTTTTTT.

The rearrangement links TRBV7-2 to TRBJ2-3; no clear D. The CDR3 covers 15 residues. Germline V gives CDR1 SGHTA, CDR2 FQGNSA. Between the trimmed V and J ends, which lost 3 bases and 2 bases, there was a span of 12 bases. The CDR3 is CASSFDPTPTDTQYF. DNA for the CDR3: TGTGCCAGCAGCTTTGACCCCACCCCCACAGATACGCAGTATTTT.

The J gene is TRBJ1-5, the V gene TRBV6-1; TRBD1 is a possible D gene (5 bases). The germline gives CDR1 MNHNS, CDR2 SASEGT. V dropped 4 bases and J dropped 0 bases, with 7 bases sitting between them. CDR3 length: 14 residues. The CDR3 nucleotides read TGTGCCAGCAGTGTTCAGGGTAGCAATCAGCCCCAGCATTTT. It encodes CASSVQGSNQPQHF.

The rearrangement uses TRBV3-1 and TRBJ2-1, with 7 bases aligning to TRBD2. Germline CDR1 reads LGHDT; CDR2 reads YNNKEL (reference sequence). Trimming took 0 bases from V and 3 from J; bases not matched to a gene: 8. The length of the CDR3 is 17 residues. The CDR3 here is CASSQDRGGKGYNEQFF. Written as DNA, the CDR3 is TGTGCCAGCAGCCAAGATCGGGGAGGGAAGGGCTACAATGAGCAGTTCTTC.

This clonotype appeared once. This rearrangement joins TRBV7-9 to TRBJ1-1; no clear D gene. V was cut by 1 base and J by 6 bases, with 9 bases left in between. The CDR3 loop spans 13 amino acids. CDR1 SEHNR and CDR2 FQNEAQ come from the germline V gene (reference sequence). The CDR3 sequence: CASSLVGPAEAFF. In nucleotides, the CDR3 is TGTGCCAGCAGCTTAGTCGGGCCCGCTGAAGCTTTCTTT.

The chain links TRBV20-1 to TRBJ1-1; D may be TRBD1 (5 bases). Trimming removed 0 bases from V and 8 bases from J, with 7 bases in between. The CDR3 is made up of 11 amino acids. Germline CDR1 DFQATT, CDR2 SNEGSKA (reference sequence). The CDR3 protein is CSARDGTEAFF. The CDR3 nucleotides read TGCAGTGCTAGAGACGGGACCGAAGCTTTCTTT.

The chain combines TRBV14 with TRBJ2-7, with D unclear. The CDR3 runs to 13 residues. CDR1 SGHDN and CDR2 FVKESK come from the germline V gene. The ends were cut back, 3 bases at V and 1 base at J, with 7 bases in the middle. CDR3 loop: CASSQGSSYEQYF. The CDR3 bases are TGTGCCAGCAGCCAGGGAAGTTCCTACGAGCAGTACTTC.

The V call is TRBV12-3 or TRBV12-4, the J call TRBJ2-7, with D perhaps TRBD1 (5 bases). Trimming cost V 6 bases and J 0 bases, with 12 bases left between them. CDR3 length equals 14 residues. CDR3 loop: CASSPQVHSYEQYF. In nucleotides, the CDR3 is TGTGCCAGCAGCCCACAGGTCCACTCCTACGAGCAGTACTTC.

This clonotype appeared a few times. J is TRBJ2-6 and V is TRBV6-2 or TRBV6-3, with 8 bases lining up with TRBD1. The CDR3 has 20 residues. Trimming removed 0 bases from V and 0 bases from J; junction bases left unmatched: 10. Germline V gene sequence: CDR1 MNHEY, CDR2 SVGEGT. CDR3 DNA: TGTGCCAGCAGTTACTCGAGAGCAGGGGGCGCCGCCTCTGGGGCCAACGTCCTGACTTTC. It translates to CASSYSRAGGAASGANVLTF.

The gene calls are TRBV11-1 and TRBJ2-7; D remains ambiguous. The CDR3 length is 12 residues. Looked up from germline, CDR1 is SGHAT and CDR2 is FQDESV (reference sequence). V was shortened by 4 bases and J by 3 bases, with 7 bases between the two germline ends. The CDR3 sequence is CASSSLNYEQYF. CDR3 coding DNA: TGTGCCAGCAGCTCACTCAACTACGAGCAGTACTTC.

This clonotype was counted between two and nine times. The J gene is TRBJ2-3, the V gene TRBV28; D unclear. V was clipped by 1 base and J by 6 bases, with 8 bases between them. The CDR3 length is 13 residues. Germline assignment: CDR1 MDHEN and CDR2 SYDVKM. CDR3 sequence reads: CASSLSPSDTQYF. The CDR3 nucleotides are TGTGCCAGCAGTTTATCCCCCTCGGATACGCAGTATTTT. Full variable domain (rest looked up from reference TRBV28 and TRBJ2-3): DVKVTQSSRYLVKRTGEKVFLECVQDMDHENMFWYRQDPGLGLRLIYFSYDVKMKEKGDIPEGYSVSREKKERFSLILESASTNQTSMYLCASSLSPSDTQYFGPGTRLTVL.